This T cell receptor (beta chain) is drawn from a study of T cell responses to AZD1222 COVID-19 vaccine. Points from the study as a whole: Spike-wide vaccine-associated CD4 TCRs dominated at 160-218 and 743-854. Close to half of spike-specific TCRs reportedly recognize unmutated variant regions. Following two doses of AZD1222, Spike-specific TCR breadth and depth rose.

The CDR3 covers 14 residues. CDR1 is SGHRS and CDR2 is YFSETQ in the germline V gene. V lost 4 bases to trimming and J lost 5 bases, with 13 bases between them. Libraries were prepared by immunoSEQ multiplex PCR; TCRdb keeps only in-frame clonotypes and omits some of them. The sample has 130,000 or so clones, 89% seen once. Concerning this clone: As yet, its antigen is unknown.

This receptor was taken from an adult who received the AZD1222 COVID-19 vaccine. This chain joins TRBV5-1 and TRBJ1-5; weak D call: TRBD1 (5 bases). The sequenced sample was peripheral blood, obtained 28 days after the second AZD1222 dose. CDR3 nucleotides: TGCGCCAGCAGCCTCGACAGTTCCGATCAGCCCCAGCATTTT. Translating gives CASSLDSSDQPQHF.